This TCR beta chain was sequenced during a study of T cell responses to AZD1222 COVID-19 vaccine. Profiling relied on immunoSEQ multiplex PCR, and the TCRdb table lists in-frame clones only, not all of them. The sample holds about 140,000 clones; about 93% are singletons and the top ten take 5.1%. The CDR3 totals 15 residues. V lost 0 bases and J lost 7, with 15 bases in between. CDR1 is MNHEY, CDR2 SVGAGI, per germline. This TCR was sampled from an adult in good health. The sample in question was peripheral blood, obtained on day 0 of AZD1222 vaccination. This chain connects TRBV6-5 to TRBJ1-2, with D unclear. The DNA of the CDR3 is TGTGCCAGCAGTTACTCGAGAGAGTCCGTGCGTGGCTACACCTTC. Translation gives CASSYSRESVRGYTF.